Listed here is a single TCR beta chain. Per the study methods: How many nucleated cells were present was estimated from reference gene primer amplification. Some clones are missing from TCRdb's copy, which holds only in-frame ones; the method was immunoSEQ multiplex PCR. The DNA was the basis for D and trimming; V, J and clone size are from that table. The table includes about 37,000 clones, over 80% detected once. This sample is drawn from a study of blood T cell repertoires in COVID-19. Study overall: Sites in the United States, Italy and Spain provided acute and convalescent COVID-19 samples. The analysed material was cDNA or gDNA that came from T cells, B-cell-depleted T cells, or PBMCs.

From germline, CDR1 is MDHEN and CDR2 SYDVKM. J lost 8 bases, V lost 7 bases, and 8 bases had no gene match. The CDR3 covers 14 residues. The receptor was derived from a human donor in a cohort sampled during active COVID-19. The sample taken for sequencing was peripheral blood. The chain couples TRBV28 to TRBJ2-2, with TRBD2 matching 9 bases. CDR3 in DNA: TGTGCCAGCAAGAAAGCGGGAGGATTAGGGGAGCTGTTTTTT. Amino acid sequence: CASKKAGGLGELFF.